These 24 T cell receptor beta chains came from one sample sequenced in a study of cytomegalovirus exposure and HLA in healthy donors. Some clones are missing from TCRdb's copy, which holds only in-frame ones; the method was immunoSEQ multiplex PCR. The table lists some 140,000 clones, around 88% of them singletons. Sequenced: PBMCs. The source of these receptors is a man between 18 and 35 years old in good health and CMV-seropositive.

This sequence joins TRBV5-1 and TRBJ2-6; TRBD1 agrees at 7 bases. Germline assignment: CDR1 SGHRS and CDR2 YFSETQ. V lost 4 bases, J lost 7 bases, and 11 bases stayed unmatched. CDR3 size: 16 residues. The DNA of the CDR3 is TGCGCCAGCAGCCCGGGACAGCCTAGATTCGCCAACGTCCTGACTTTC. This codes for CASSPGQPRFANVLTF.

J is TRBJ1-1 and V is TRBV5-1; 8 bases are shared with TRBD1. The V gene end was trimmed by 4 bases and the J gene end by 4 bases; junction bases not matched to a gene: 6. The CDR3 consists of 14 residues. Germline values: CDR1 SGHRS, CDR2 YFSETQ. The CDR3 loop is CASSPGQGSTEAFF. In nucleotides, the CDR3 is TGCGCCAGCAGCCCCGGACAGGGATCCACTGAAGCTTTCTTT.

The rearrangement links TRBV20-1 to TRBJ1-2; D ambiguous. V lost 1 base to trimming and J lost 6 bases, with 6 bases between them. Germline values: CDR1 DFQATT, CDR2 SNEGSKA (reference sequence). CDR3 size: 11 residues. CDR3 in DNA: TGCAGTGCTAGAGGACAAAATGGCTACACCTTC. Protein sequence: CSARGQNGYTF.

V is TRBV27 and J is TRBJ1-2; D remains unclear. CDR3 length: 15 residues. Trimming removed 4 bases at V and 2 bases at J, with 14 bases between. Germline CDR1 and CDR2: MNHEY and SMNVEV (reference sequence). CDR3 DNA sequence: TGTGCCAGCAGTTCCGGTAATCCTACCAACTATGGCTACACCTTC. Translating it yields CASSSGNPTNYGYTF.

V gene TRBV27 combines with J gene TRBJ2-3; D unclear. The CDR3 runs 16 residues. Per germline, CDR1 MNHEY and CDR2 SMNVEV (reference sequence). V lost 6 bases and J lost 5, with 21 bases in between. CDR3 nucleotides: TGTGCCAGCAGCCCTATGTGGAGCTCGGTTCAAGATACGCAGTATTTT. It codes for CASSPMWSSVQDTQYF.

This clone was counted a single time. The chain uses TRBV9 and TRBJ2-1; 8 bases are shared with TRBD1. V dropped 4 bases and J dropped 5; count of bases not matched to a gene: 11. This CDR3 region has 16 residues. Germline CDR1 reads SGDLS; CDR2 reads YYNGEE. CDR3 sequence reads: CASSTSRGTGNNEQFF. In DNA form, the CDR3 reads TGTGCCAGCAGCACCTCGAGGGGGACAGGAAACAATGAGCAGTTCTTC.

This chain connects TRBV9 to TRBJ1-1, with unresolved D. Germline CDR1 is SGDLS and CDR2 is YYNGEE. There are 14 residues in the CDR3. V was clipped by 0 bases and J by 2 bases, with 8 bases between them. In DNA form, the CDR3 reads TGTGCCAGCAGCGTAGTTTCAGGCAACACTGAAGCTTTCTTT. Translation: CASSVVSGNTEAFF.

This clone appeared a single time. The chain uses TRBV6-1 and TRBJ2-3, with D tentatively TRBD2 (6 bases). This CDR3 is 13 amino acids long. V lost 4 bases, J lost 4 bases, and 9 bases lay in between. The germline V gene has CDR1 MNHNS and CDR2 SASEGT. CDR3 amino acids: CASSAGTPDTQYF. The CDR3 DNA sequence: TGTGCCAGCAGTGCAGGGACTCCAGATACGCAGTATTTT.

This chain links TRBV29-1 with TRBJ2-7, with TRBD1 matching 8 bases. The CDR3 runs to 16 residues. Per germline, CDR1 SQVTM and CDR2 ANQGSEA. Losses at the gene ends were 0 bases for V and 2 bases for J; bases not matched to a gene: 9. CDR3 in amino acids: CSVEEGETGETYEQYF. The DNA of the CDR3 is TGCAGCGTTGAAGAGGGGGAGACAGGGGAAACCTACGAGCAGTACTTC.

The chain links TRBV18 to TRBJ2-7; perhaps TRBD1 as D (6 bases). Between the trimmed V and J ends, which lost 2 bases and 0 bases, there was a span of 14 bases. CDR3 length equals 16 residues. Per germline, CDR1 KGHSH and CDR2 LQKENI. The CDR3 loop is CASSPGRPGVSYEQYF. The CDR3 DNA sequence: TGTGCCAGCTCACCAGGGCGGCCAGGGGTCTCCTACGAGCAGTACTTC.

This clone was detected a few times. V and J are TRBV18 and TRBJ1-1; TRBD1 matches 11 bases. The CDR3 runs 16 residues. The germline gives CDR1 KGHSH, CDR2 LQKENI. The trim removed 6 bases at V and 4 bases at J, leaving 10 bases unmatched. CDR3 bases: TGTGCCAGCTCTCGCGGACAGGGGGCTGTGGGCACTGAAGCTTTCTTT. This translates into CASSRGQGAVGTEAFF.

V and J are TRBV21-1 and TRBJ1-2. TRBV21-1 is labeled a pseudogene. The CDR3 runs to 15 residues. The CDR3 sequence is CASSKVRRLYYGYTF. CDR3 bases: TGTGCCAGCAGCAAAGTTCGTCGTCTATACTATGGCTACACCTTC.

This sequence joins TRBV6-5 and TRBJ1-1; no definite D call. V shed 5 bases and J shed 6 bases, with 10 bases lying between them. CDR1 MNHEY and CDR2 SVGAGI come from the germline V gene. This CDR3 has 12 amino acids. The CDR3: CASSPRVAEAFF. CDR3 in DNA: TGTGCCAGCAGTCCGAGGGTTGCTGAAGCTTTCTTT.

This clone occurred once. CDR3 sequence (DNA): TGTGCCAGCCTAACCGGGACAGGGGGCACTGAAGCTTTCTTT. Translating gives CASLTGTGGTEAFF. The chain combines TRBV2 with TRBJ1-1; 11 bases are shared with TRBD1. CDR1 is SNHLY and CDR2 is FYNNEI in the germline V gene. Germline trimming cut 8 bases from V and 4 bases from J; bases unmatched to any gene: 6. The CDR3 has 14 residues.

The chain joins TRBV6-1 to TRBJ1-1; D remains unclear. V was trimmed by 3 bases and J by 1 base, leaving 9 bases between them. The CDR3 runs 14 residues. CDR1 is MNHNS and CDR2 is SASEGT in the germline V gene. The DNA of the CDR3 is TGTGCCAGCAGTGAGGGCCGATGGAACACTGAAGCTTTCTTT. Its translation: CASSEGRWNTEAFF.

The count of this clone is one. The sample carries other DNA sequences with the same CDR3. V gene TRBV5-1 combines with J gene TRBJ1-3; D perhaps matches TRBD1 (5 bases). Germline V CDR1 and CDR2: SGHRS, YFSETQ. CDR3 length equals 15 residues. V dropped 0 bases and J dropped 0 bases, with 7 bases sitting between them. In nucleotides, the CDR3 is TGCGCCAGCAGCTTGGGGGACTCCTCTGGAAACACCATATATTTT. Amino acids: CASSLGDSSGNTIYF.

The chain joins TRBV4-3 to TRBJ1-5, with D possibly being TRBD1 (5 bases). CDR3 length: 15 amino acids. In germline, CDR1 is LGHNA, CDR2 YSLEER. The V gene lost 1 base and the J gene lost 9 bases, with 16 bases spanning the gap. CDR3 DNA sequence: TGCGCCAGCAGCCAAGTCGTTGGGGGGGTATGGCCCCAGCATTTT. Amino acids: CASSQVVGGVWPQHF.

The rearrangement joins TRBV4-3 to TRBJ2-7; 9 bases match TRBD1. V was clipped by 4 bases and J by 4 bases; unmatched bases: 17. Looked up from germline, CDR1 is LGHNA and CDR2 is YSLEER. This CDR3 has 18 residues. The CDR3 DNA follows: TGCGCCAGCAGCCTTACAACTGGGGACAGGGCGTCTTGGTACGAGCAGTACTTC. Translation gives CASSLTTGDRASWYEQYF.

This chain uses TRBV18 with TRBJ2-7, with D possibly TRBD1 on 6 matching bases. This CDR3 has 14 residues. Germline V lookup: CDR1 KGHSH, CDR2 LQKENI. Trimming stripped 2 bases from V and 2 bases from J, with 10 bases between. The CDR3: CASSPDRLTYEQYF. The CDR3 nucleotides read TGTGCCAGCTCACCAGACAGGCTAACCTACGAGCAGTACTTC.

The chain has TRBV27 and TRBJ2-7; D gene ambiguous. The CDR3 consists of 13 residues. Germline assignment: CDR1 MNHEY and CDR2 SMNVEV (reference sequence). V lost 3 bases and J 6 bases, leaving 12 bases between the germline ends. This CDR3 reads CASSFSARLEQYF. For the CDR3, the DNA is TGTGCCAGCAGTTTCTCCGCCAGGCTCGAGCAGTACTTC.

The chain links TRBV19 to TRBJ1-5, with 8 bases fitting TRBD1. Germline CDR1 reads LNHDA; CDR2 reads SQIVND (reference sequence). The V gene end was trimmed by 4 bases and the J gene end by 6 bases; junction bases not matched to a gene: 2. CDR3 size: 13 residues. CDR3 sequence: CASSRDRTQPQHF. CDR3 bases: TGTGCCAGTAGTAGGGACAGGACTCAGCCCCAGCATTTT.

Of note for this clone: The junction and the germline gene differ at one end; a read error may be behind it. The chain recombines TRBV11-2 with TRBJ1-4; TRBD1 might be the D (5 bases). Germline CDR1 is SGHAT and CDR2 is FQNNGV. The CDR3 sequence is 15 residues long. The DNA for the CDR3 is TGTGCCAGCAGTTTAGACAGAACCTCTAATGAAAAACTGTTTTTT. Its translation: CASSLDRTSNEKLFF.

With respect to this clone: The sample carries other DNA sequences with the same CDR3. This sequence joins TRBV5-1 and TRBJ2-3; D is uncertain. The V gene's germline CDR1 is SGHRS and CDR2 YFSETQ. With 0 bases removed from V and 0 bases from J, the gap between germline ends came to 5 bases. CDR3 length: 14 amino acids. The DNA for the CDR3 is TGCGCCAGCAGCTTGGGAACTAGCACAGATACGCAGTATTTT. Translating gives CASSLGTSTDTQYF.

The chain uses TRBV7-2 and TRBJ2-3, with 11 bases that match TRBD2. This CDR3 region has 16 residues. The J segment lost 6 bases and the V segment lost 6 bases, leaving 11 bases of the junction unmatched. Germline V gene sequence: CDR1 SGHTA, CDR2 FQGNSA. CDR3 sequence reads: CASRFIAGGRSDTQYF. The CDR3 DNA follows: TGTGCCAGCAGGTTTATAGCGGGGGGGCGTTCGGATACGCAGTATTTT. Full variable domain (remainder filled in from reference TRBV7-2 and TRBJ2-3): GAGVSQSPSNKVTEKGKDVELRCDPISGHTALYWYRQSLGQGLEFLIYFQGNSAPDKSGLPSDRFSAERTGGSVSTLTIQRTQQEDSAVYLCASRFIAGGRSDTQYFGPGTRLTVL.